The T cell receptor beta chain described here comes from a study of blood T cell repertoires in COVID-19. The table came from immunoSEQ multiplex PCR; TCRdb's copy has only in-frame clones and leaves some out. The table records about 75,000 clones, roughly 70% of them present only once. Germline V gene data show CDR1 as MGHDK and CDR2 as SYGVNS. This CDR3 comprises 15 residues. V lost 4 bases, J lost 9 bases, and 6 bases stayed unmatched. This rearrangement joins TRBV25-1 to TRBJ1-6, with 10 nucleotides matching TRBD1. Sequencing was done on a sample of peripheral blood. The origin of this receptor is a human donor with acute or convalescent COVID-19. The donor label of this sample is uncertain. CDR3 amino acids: CASSAGTGEGSPLHF. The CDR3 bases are TGTGCCAGCAGTGCCGGGACAGGGGAGGGTTCACCCCTCCACTTT.